This T cell receptor (beta chain) appears in the sequencing data of a study of blood T cell repertoires in COVID-19. Across the whole study: T cells, B-cell-depleted T cells, or PBMCs provided the cDNA or gDNA that served as material.

The V end lost 4 bases, the J end lost 0 bases, and 10 bases lay between the germline ends. Germline loops: CDR1 SGHTA, CDR2 FQGNSA. The CDR3 consists of 15 residues. Source study methods: How many nucleated cells were present was estimated from reference gene primer amplification. Data came from immunoSEQ multiplex PCR; TCRdb stores just in-frame clones and leaves some out. From that table come the V and J calls and clone size; the DNA was used to work out D and trimming. The sample holds some 180,000 clones; roughly 77% are singletons and the top ten take 6%. The chain employs TRBV7-2 and TRBJ1-3; unclear D gene. The origin of this receptor is a woman aged 40 to 50 with COVID-19, enrolled during active disease. The material sequenced was peripheral blood. In nucleotides, the CDR3 is TGTGCCAGCAGCTCTCAAACTTTCTCTGGAAACACCATATATTTT. It specifies CASSSQTFSGNTIYF.